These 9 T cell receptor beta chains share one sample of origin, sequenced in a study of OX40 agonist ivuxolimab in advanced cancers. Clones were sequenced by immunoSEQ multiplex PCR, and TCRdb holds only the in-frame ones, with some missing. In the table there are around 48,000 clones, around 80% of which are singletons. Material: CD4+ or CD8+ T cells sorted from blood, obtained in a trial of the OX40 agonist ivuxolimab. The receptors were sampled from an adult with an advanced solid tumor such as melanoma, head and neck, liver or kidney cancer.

CDR3: CASSQGGAGYEQYF. As DNA, the CDR3 is TGCGCCAGCAGCCAAGGGGGCGCGGGCTACGAGCAGTACTTC. The V call is TRBV5-1, the J call TRBJ2-7, with TRBD1 matching over 7 bases. Per the germline V gene, CDR1 is SGHRS and CDR2 is YFSETQ. The CDR3 is made up of 14 amino acids. V trimming: 4 bases; J trimming: 3 bases; junction bases outside the gene matches: 7.

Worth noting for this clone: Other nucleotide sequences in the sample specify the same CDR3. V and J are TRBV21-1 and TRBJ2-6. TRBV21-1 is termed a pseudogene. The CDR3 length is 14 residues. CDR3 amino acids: CASSKKPGANVLTF. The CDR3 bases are TGCGCCAGCAGCAAAAAACCGGGGGCCAACGTCCTGACTTTC.

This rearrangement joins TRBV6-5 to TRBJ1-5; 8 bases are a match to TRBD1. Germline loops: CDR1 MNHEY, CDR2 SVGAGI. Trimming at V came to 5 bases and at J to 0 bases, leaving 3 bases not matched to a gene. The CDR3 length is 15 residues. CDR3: CASSRQGYSNQPQHF. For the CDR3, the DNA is TGTGCCAGCAGTCGACAGGGGTATAGCAATCAGCCCCAGCATTTT.

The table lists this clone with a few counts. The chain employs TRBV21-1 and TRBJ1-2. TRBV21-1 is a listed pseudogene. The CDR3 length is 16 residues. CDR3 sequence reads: CASSPGGEPGGYGYTF. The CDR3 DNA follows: TGTGCCAGCAGCCCGGGTGGGGAACCCGGGGGCTATGGCTACACCTTC.

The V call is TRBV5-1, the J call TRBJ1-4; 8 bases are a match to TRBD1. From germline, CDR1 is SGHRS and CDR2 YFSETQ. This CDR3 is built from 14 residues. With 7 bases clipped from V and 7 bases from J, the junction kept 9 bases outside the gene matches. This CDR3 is CASRPGTGIEKLFF. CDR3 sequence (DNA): TGCGCCAGCCGGCCGGGGACAGGAATTGAAAAACTGTTTTTT.

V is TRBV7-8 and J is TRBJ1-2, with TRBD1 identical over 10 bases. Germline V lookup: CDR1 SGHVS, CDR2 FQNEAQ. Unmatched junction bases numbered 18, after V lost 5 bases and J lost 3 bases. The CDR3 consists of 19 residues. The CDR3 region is CASSADRGRGLKEDYGYTF. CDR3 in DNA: TGTGCCAGCAGCGCTGACAGGGGGCGAGGATTGAAGGAAGACTATGGCTACACCTTC.

The CDR3 region is CASSLPEEYSYGYTF. The CDR3 nucleotides are TGCGCCAGCAGCTTGCCCGAGGAGTACTCCTATGGCTACACCTTC. J is TRBJ1-2 and V is TRBV5-1; D is unresolved. Trimming removed 1 base from V and 4 bases from J, with 14 bases in between. Germline V gene data show CDR1 as SGHRS and CDR2 as YFSETQ. This CDR3 has 15 residues. Full variable domain (rest looked up from reference TRBV5-1 and TRBJ1-2): KAGVTQTPRYLIKTRGQQVTLSCSPISGHRSVSWYQQTPGQGLQFLFEYFSETQRNKGNFPGRFSGRQFSNSRSEMNVSTLELGDSALYLCASSLPEEYSYGYTFGSGTRLTVV.

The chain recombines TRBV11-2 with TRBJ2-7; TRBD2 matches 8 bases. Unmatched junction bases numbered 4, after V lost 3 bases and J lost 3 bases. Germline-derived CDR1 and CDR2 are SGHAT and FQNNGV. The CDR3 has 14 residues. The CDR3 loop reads CASSFGGAGYEQYF. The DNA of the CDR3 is TGTGCCAGCAGCTTCGGGGGGGCCGGCTACGAGCAGTACTTC.

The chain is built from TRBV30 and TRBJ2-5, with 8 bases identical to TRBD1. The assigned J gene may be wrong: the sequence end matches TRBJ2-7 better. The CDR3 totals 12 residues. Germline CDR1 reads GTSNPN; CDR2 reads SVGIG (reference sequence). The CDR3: CAWTTGAYEQYF. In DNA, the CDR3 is TGTGCCTGGACGACAGGGGCCTACGAGCAGTACTTC.